This T cell receptor (beta chain) derives from a study of cytomegalovirus exposure and HLA in healthy donors. Study-wide results and limits: It was reportedly the case that the classifier diagnosed cytomegalovirus status with high specificity and sensitivity. The HLA-A and HLA-B alleles of most subjects were reportedly predicted accurately from TCR beta sequences. Among the CMV-associated chains, a few were confirmed in vitro as specific for CMV antigens. According to a later analysis, donors in an Asian-associated ancestry cluster reportedly had fewer N-insertions than the 666-donor mean.

Primers included in the PCR were 60 Vbeta and 13 Jbeta primers. Profiling relied on immunoSEQ multiplex PCR, and the TCRdb table lists in-frame clones only, not all of them. This table lists some 55,000 clones. Measured by frequency, this clone is large. The antigen is undetermined. Germline lookup yields CDR1 SGHRS and CDR2 YFSETQ. Trimming pared 1 base from V and 1 base from J, leaving 14 bases between. This CDR3 comprises 16 residues. The gene calls are TRBV5-1 and TRBJ1-1, with D possibly TRBD1 on 6 matching bases. The specimen sequenced was PBMCs. This sequence originates from a man between 18 and 35 years old in good health and CMV-seropositive. CDR3 sequence: CASSLTYRASNTEAFF. The CDR3 bases are TGCGCCAGCAGCTTGACCTACAGGGCCTCGAACACTGAAGCTTTCTTT.